These 27 T cell receptor beta chains share one sample of origin, sequenced in a study of T cell repertoires in ileal Crohn's disease. The data were produced by immunoSEQ multiplex PCR, yet TCRdb's version contains in-frame clones alone and is incomplete. The repertoire includes about 5,000 clones, approximately 95% of them detected once, and approximately 0.33% sits in the top ten. The sample was ileal tissue. These receptors originate from an adult with Crohn's disease.

V is TRBV15 and J is TRBJ1-5, with 7 bases aligning to TRBD1. The CDR3 consists of 17 residues. Germline V gene data show CDR1 as LNHNV and CDR2 as YYDKDF (reference sequence). Trimming took 4 bases from V and 3 from J; bases not matched to a gene: 12. The DNA of the CDR3 is TGTGCCACCAGCAAAGGAGGAGCGACAGGGTTCAATCAGCCCCAGCATTTT. Translation gives CATSKGGATGFNQPQHF.

In this sample, this clone turned up a few times. This chain's CDR3 is CASSQGQGTNYGYTF. The CDR3 DNA reads TGCGCCAGCAGCCAGGGGCAGGGGACTAACTATGGCTACACCTTC. The rearrangement links TRBV4-1 to TRBJ1-2; D is possibly TRBD1 (6 bases). CDR3 length equals 15 residues. The germline V gene encodes CDR1 MGHRA and CDR2 YSYEKL. V was clipped by 3 bases and J by 0 bases, with 11 bases between them.

V gene TRBV11-2 combines with J gene TRBJ2-1, with 11 bases lining up with TRBD2. This CDR3 has 14 residues. V lost 3 bases, J lost 6 bases, and 1 base stayed unmatched. Germline lookup yields CDR1 SGHAT and CDR2 FQNNGV. CDR3 coding DNA: TGTGCCAGCAGCTTTACTAGCGGGAGCAATGAGCAGTTCTTC. This encodes CASSFTSGSNEQFF. Complete variable domain (other parts from reference TRBV11-2 and TRBJ2-1): EAGVAQSPRYKIIEKRQSVAFWCNPISGHATLYWYQQILGQGPKLLIQFQNNGVVDDSQLPKDRFSAERLKGVDSTLKIQPAKLEDSAVYLCASSFTSGSNEQFFGPGTRLTVL.

The chain recombines TRBV7-3 with TRBJ2-2, with a weak D call TRBD1 (6 bases). This CDR3 contains 13 residues. In germline, CDR1 is SGHTA, CDR2 FQGTGA. V was pared by 5 bases and J by 5 bases, with 9 bases between. The CDR3, as DNA: TGTGCCAGCAGCCCTCAGGGGACCGGGGAGCTGTTTTTT. This encodes CASSPQGTGELFF.

This clone was seen just once. The rearrangement joins TRBV9 to TRBJ2-1; D unclear. CDR1 SGDLS and CDR2 YYNGEE come from the germline V gene. CDR3 length: 16 residues. Trimming took off 3 bases at V and 6 bases at J, with 19 bases between the two ends. CDR3 protein: CASSATSIWSGNEQFF. For the CDR3, the DNA is TGTGCCAGCAGCGCCACTTCGATCTGGTCGGGCAATGAGCAGTTCTTC.

V gene TRBV11-2 combines with J gene TRBJ1-2; D gene unclear. This CDR3 has 11 amino acids. Per the germline V gene, CDR1 is SGHAT and CDR2 is FQNNGV. The V end lost 5 bases, the J end lost 2 bases, and 3 bases lay between the germline ends. The CDR3 nucleotides read TGTGCCAGCAGCCAGAACTATGGCTACACCTTC. Protein: CASSQNYGYTF.

This chain joins TRBV9 and TRBJ1-1; TRBD1 agrees at 7 bases. After removal of 4 bases from V and 11 bases from J, the junction contained 14 bases not matched to a gene. Germline loops: CDR1 SGDLS, CDR2 YYNGEE. The CDR3 runs to 14 residues. The CDR3 nucleotides read TGTGCCAGCAGCCCGACAGGGAGGAGTGGGGCGGCTTTCTTT. The encoded protein is CASSPTGRSGAAFF.

This chain uses TRBV19 with TRBJ1-5; possibly TRBD1 for D (5 bases). The V gene's germline CDR1 is LNHDA and CDR2 SQIVND (reference sequence). Trimming removed 8 bases from V and 6 bases from J, with 14 bases in between. The CDR3 covers 13 residues. CDR3 sequence (DNA): TGTGCCAGTGTAGGGGATTGGGGTCAGCCCCAGCATTTT. It codes for CASVGDWGQPQHF.

The chain employs TRBV28 and TRBJ1-4, with D hard to call. With 8 bases removed from V and 3 bases from J, the gap between germline ends came to 13 bases. The CDR3 runs to 14 residues. The germline V gene has CDR1 MDHEN and CDR2 SYDVKM. The CDR3 DNA is TGTGCCAGCGCGGGAACCGGGTCTAATGAAAAACTGTTTTTT. Protein product: CASAGTGSNEKLFF.

The CDR3 DNA sequence: TGTGCCAGCAGCCAGCACGGACAGTTCCAAGAGACCCAGTACTTC. Protein product: CASSQHGQFQETQYF. The chain carries TRBV6-1 and TRBJ2-5, with D perhaps TRBD1 (6 bases). This CDR3 is built from 15 residues. CDR1 and CDR2 from the germline V gene are MNHNS and SASEGT. Trimming removed 6 bases from V and 1 base from J, with 15 bases in between.

The chain is built from TRBV19 and TRBJ2-7, with D perhaps TRBD2 (6 bases). With 3 bases removed from V and 6 bases from J, the gap between germline ends came to 15 bases. Germline loops: CDR1 LNHDA, CDR2 SQIVND (reference sequence). The CDR3 loop spans 14 amino acids. The CDR3 DNA follows: TGTGCCAGTAGTATTCGGGGCATGGGGGGCGAGCAGTACTTC. Translating it yields CASSIRGMGGEQYF.

This clone was seen only once. V is TRBV10-3 and J is TRBJ2-7; tentative D call: TRBD2 (6 bases). The germline CDR1 and CDR2 sequences are ENHRY and SYGVKD. The CDR3 is 14 residues long. V lost 7 bases and J 4 bases, leaving 17 bases between the germline ends. CDR3 coding DNA: TGTGCCATCAACATACCAGGGAGGAGTTACGAGCAGTACTTC. Translated: CAINIPGRSYEQYF.

The chain employs TRBV18 and TRBJ2-3; 10 nucleotides match TRBD2. Unmatched junction bases numbered 12, after V lost 6 bases and J lost 6 bases. This CDR3 is built from 16 residues. The V gene's germline CDR1 is KGHSH and CDR2 LQKENI. The CDR3 sequence: CASSARLAGAGDTQYF. DNA of the CDR3: TGTGCCAGCTCGGCGCGGCTAGCGGGGGCCGGGGATACGCAGTATTTT.

The chain links TRBV9 to TRBJ2-1; 8 bases fit TRBD2. CDR1 and CDR2 from the germline V gene are SGDLS and YYNGEE. CDR3 length: 18 residues. V trimming: 4 bases; J trimming: 0 bases; junction bases outside the gene matches: 12. The DNA for the CDR3 is TGTGCCAGCAGCCCCGTCCTTGGCGGGGGGAGCTCCTACAATGAGCAGTTCTTC. This codes for CASSPVLGGGSSYNEQFF.

The chain combines TRBV7-2 with TRBJ1-3; 8 bases line up with TRBD1. Germline V CDR1 and CDR2: SGHTA, FQGNSA. This CDR3 is 14 amino acids long. V was clipped by 7 bases and J by 0 bases; unmatched bases: 2. Here the CDR3 reads CASNDRGSGNTIYF. CDR3 coding DNA: TGTGCCAGCAACGACAGGGGCTCTGGAAACACCATATATTTT. The complete variable domain, with remaining parts taken from reference TRBV7-2 and TRBJ1-3, reads GAGVSQSPSNKVTEKGKDVELRCDPISGHTALYWYRQSLGQGLEFLIYFQGNSAPDKSGLPSDRFSAERTGGSVSTLTIQRTQQEDSAVYLCASNDRGSGNTIYFGEGSWLTVV.

The chain is built from TRBV13 and TRBJ2-2, with D perhaps matching TRBD2 (5 bases). The V gene's germline CDR1 is PRHDT and CDR2 FYEKMQ (reference sequence). The CDR3 contains 13 residues. The V end was cut by 2 bases, the J end by 6 bases, with 7 bases between. The CDR3 bases are TGTGCCAGCAGCTTAAGCGGCCCCGGGGAGCTGTTTTTT. It codes for CASSLSGPGELFF.

CDR3 in amino acids: CSVDSGSTDTQYF. CDR3 DNA sequence: TGCAGCGTTGATAGCGGTAGCACAGATACGCAGTATTTT. The chain combines TRBV29-1 with TRBJ2-3; tentative D call: TRBD2 (6 bases). The germline V gene has CDR1 SQVTM and CDR2 ANQGSEA. V gave up 3 bases and J gave up 0 bases, with 7 bases separating them. The CDR3 runs 13 residues.

The chain has TRBV4-2 and TRBJ2-1; 7 nucleotides match TRBD2. This CDR3 has 16 residues. J gave up 3 bases and V 3 bases, and 8 bases lay outside the gene matches. The V gene's germline CDR1 is LGHNA and CDR2 YNFKEQ. The CDR3 sequence: CASSQDRGVSYNEQFF. In DNA form, the CDR3 reads TGTGCCAGCAGCCAGGATCGGGGGGTAAGCTACAATGAGCAGTTCTTC.

This sequence joins TRBV5-1 and TRBJ2-3; 7 bases map to TRBD1. V was pared by 2 bases and J by 2 bases, with 14 bases of the junction left unmatched. The V gene's germline CDR1 is SGHRS and CDR2 YFSETQ. The CDR3 loop spans 18 amino acids. The CDR3 region has the DNA TGCGCCAGCAGCTTTGGTTTAAGTAGGGGGCGGACCACAGATACGCAGTATTTT. Amino acid sequence: CASSFGLSRGRTTDTQYF. The full variable domain, in which reference TRBV5-1 and TRBJ2-3 provide the parts outside the CDR3, is KAGVTQTPRYLIKTRGQQVTLSCSPISGHRSVSWYQQTPGQGLQFLFEYFSETQRNKGNFPGRFSGRQFSNSRSEMNVSTLELGDSALYLCASSFGLSRGRTTDTQYFGPGTRLTVL.

The V call is TRBV7-2, the J call TRBJ2-5; TRBD2 might be the D (6 bases). The CDR3 spans 13 residues. From germline, CDR1 is SGHTA and CDR2 FQGNSA. Trimming pared 5 bases from V and 3 bases from J, leaving 10 bases between. Here the CDR3 DNA reads TGTGCCAGCAGCCACCCGGGGGAAGAGACCCAGTACTTC. Its translation is CASSHPGEETQYF. The entire variable domain, with the rest obtained from reference TRBV7-2 and TRBJ2-5, is as follows: GAGVSQSPSNKVTEKGKDVELRCDPISGHTALYWYRQSLGQGLEFLIYFQGNSAPDKSGLPSDRFSAERTGGSVSTLTIQRTQQEDSAVYLCASSHPGEETQYFGPGTRLLVL.

The chain is built from TRBV4-1 and TRBJ2-2; TRBD1 agrees at 7 bases. The CDR3 loop spans 16 amino acids. Germline V gives CDR1 MGHRA, CDR2 YSYEKL. The V and J ends lost 1 base and 2 bases, in that order; junction bases with no gene match: 4. The CDR3 region has the DNA TGCGCCAGCAGCCAAGGACAGGGAAAAAACACCGGGGAGCTGTTTTTT. As protein: CASSQGQGKNTGELFF.

The V gene is TRBV6-1, the J gene TRBJ2-7, with 9 bases aligning to TRBD1. From germline, CDR1 is MNHNS and CDR2 SASEGT. J gave up 4 bases and V 4 bases, and 5 bases lay outside the gene matches. CDR3 size: 14 residues. This chain's CDR3 is CASSGGTGSYEQYV. The CDR3 DNA reads TGTGCCAGCAGTGGGGGGACAGGGTCGTACGAGCAGTACGTC.

V gene TRBV10-2 combines with J gene TRBJ2-7; possibly TRBD1 for D (6 bases). The germline V and J ends were trimmed by 0 bases and 5 bases, with 17 bases remaining between them. The CDR3 has 16 amino acids. Germline V gene data show CDR1 as WSHSY and CDR2 as SAAADI. The CDR3 DNA reads TGCGCCAGCAGTGAGTCGACAAGGGGGAATCGGGACGAGCAGTACGTC. Protein sequence: CASSESTRGNRDEQYV.

V is TRBV7-2 and J is TRBJ1-1, with 7 bases fitting TRBD1. V was pared by 5 bases and J by 7 bases, with 10 bases of the junction left unmatched. From germline, CDR1 is SGHTA and CDR2 FQGNSA. The CDR3 consists of 14 residues. CDR3 sequence (DNA): TGTGCCAGCAGCCGTGGCAGGGGGGTCGGTGAAGCTTTCTTT. This translates into CASSRGRGVGEAFF.

The rearrangement links TRBV6-4 to TRBJ1-5, with 7 nucleotides matching TRBD1. With 6 bases clipped from V and 4 bases from J, the junction kept 6 bases outside the gene matches. Looked up from germline, CDR1 is MRHNA and CDR2 is SNTAGT. This CDR3 comprises 14 residues. The CDR3 here is CASRAGTENQPQHF. CDR3 coding DNA: TGTGCCAGCAGAGCCGGGACAGAGAATCAGCCCCAGCATTTT.

The CDR3: CASSEGSGGGTKNIQYF. As DNA, the CDR3 is TGTGCCAGCAGTGAAGGGAGCGGGGGTGGGACCAAAAACATTCAGTACTTC. V is TRBV6-1 and J is TRBJ2-4, with 8 nucleotides matching TRBD2. The ends lost 1 base at V and 2 bases at J; junction bases unmatched: 7. The CDR3 length is 17 residues. Germline CDR1 is MNHNS and CDR2 is SASEGT.

This chain connects TRBV28 to TRBJ1-6; TRBD1 aligns across 7 bases. The junction had 10 bases not matched to a gene; V was cut back by 5 bases and J by 12 bases. CDR3 length equals 14 residues. Germline values: CDR1 MDHEN, CDR2 SYDVKM. The CDR3 nucleotides read TGTGCCAGCAGTGGACAGGTTCAACGGGGACCCCTCCACTTT. Residues: CASSGQVQRGPLHF.